The 9 T cell receptor beta chains reported below all come from one sample, sequenced in a study of blood T cell repertoires in COVID-19. This table comes from immunoSEQ multiplex PCR, and its TCRdb copy is limited to in-frame clones, with some not included. The table lists 150,000 to 200,000 clones, roughly 79% of them singletons. The source material was peripheral blood. The receptors originated from a woman aged 80 or over with COVID-19, enrolled during active disease.

The rearrangement uses TRBV6-6 and TRBJ2-1, with 7 bases identical to TRBD2. This CDR3 contains 15 residues. V trimming: 4 bases; J trimming: 2 bases; junction bases outside the gene matches: 5. Germline CDR1 reads MNHNY; CDR2 reads SVGAGI (reference sequence). In DNA form, the CDR3 reads TGTGCCAGCAGTTCCCTTAGCGGGCCCTACAATGAGCAGTTCTTC. Translated, it gives CASSSLSGPYNEQFF.

The sample holds a few counts of this clone. The chain recombines TRBV5-4 with TRBJ1-2; the D gene is possibly TRBD1 (5 bases). Germline V gene sequence: CDR1 SGHNT, CDR2 YYREEE (reference sequence). The V and J ends lost 4 bases and 6 bases respectively, with 19 bases between them. CDR3 length equals 15 residues. The CDR3: CASSPGVGLGDGYTF. The CDR3 DNA reads as TGTGCCAGCAGCCCGGGGGTCGGACTGGGAGATGGCTACACCTTC. Full variable domain (missing parts from reference TRBV5-4 and TRBJ1-2): ETGVTQSPTHLIKTRGQQVTLRCSSQSGHNTVSWYQQALGQGPQFIFQYYREEENGRGNFPPRFSGLQFPNYSSELNVNALELDDSALYLCASSPGVGLGDGYTFGSGTRLTVV.

V usage is TRBV18 and J usage is TRBJ1-4, with 8 bases that match TRBD1. Germline V gene lookup returns CDR1 KGHSH and CDR2 LQKENI. The CDR3 consists of 15 residues. Germline trimming cut 3 bases from V and 8 bases from J; bases unmatched to any gene: 8. CDR3 loop: CASSPGTGSSEKLFF. The CDR3 DNA reads TGTGCCAGCTCACCGGGGACAGGTTCTAGCGAAAAACTGTTTTTT.

V gene TRBV2 combines with J gene TRBJ1-1; weak D call: TRBD1 (6 bases). The CDR3 is 13 residues long. Looked up from germline, CDR1 is SNHLY and CDR2 is FYNNEI. V lost 5 bases and J lost 5, with 12 bases in between. The CDR3 bases are TGTGCCAGCAGTCCATCAGGGGAAACTGAAGCTTTCTTT. It specifies CASSPSGETEAFF.

This chain links TRBV11-3 with TRBJ2-7; 12 bases align to TRBD2. Trimming cost V 1 base and J 4 bases; bases outside gene matches: 2. Germline-derived CDR1 and CDR2 are SGHNT and YENEEA. CDR3 size: 15 residues. CDR3 DNA sequence: TGTGCCAGCAGCTTAGGACTAGCGGGGGTATACGAGCAGTACTTC. This translates into CASSLGLAGVYEQYF. The full variable domain, with the rest looked up from reference TRBV11-3 and TRBJ2-7, is EAGVVQSPRYKIIEKKQPVAFWCNPISGHNTLYWYLQNLGQGPELLIRYENEEAVDDSQLPKDRFSAERLKGVDSTLKIQPAELGDSAVYLCASSLGLAGVYEQYFGPGTRLTVT.

This rearrangement joins TRBV7-2 to TRBJ2-2; 7 bases map to TRBD1. CDR1 is SGHTA and CDR2 is FQGNSA in the germline V gene. This CDR3 comprises 15 residues. V was pared by 3 bases and J by 1 base, with 2 bases of the junction left unmatched. CDR3 residues: CASSLDRLNTGELFF. The CDR3 nucleotides read TGTGCCAGCAGCTTGGACAGGCTGAACACCGGGGAGCTGTTTTTT.

The chain combines TRBV9 with TRBJ2-3; the match to TRBD1 covers 8 bases. The CDR3 contains 16 residues. The germline CDR1 and CDR2 sequences are SGDLS and YYNGEE. Trimming took 4 bases from V and 1 from J; bases not matched to a gene: 8. Written as DNA, the CDR3 is TGTGCCAGCAGCTCCGGACAGGGAGGAGGCACAGATACGCAGTATTTT. It translates to CASSSGQGGGTDTQYF.

The V and J genes are TRBV6-2 or TRBV6-3 and TRBJ2-5, with TRBD2 matching 7 bases. Per germline, CDR1 MNHEY and CDR2 SVGEGT. The CDR3 totals 15 residues. The V and J ends lost 1 base and 2 bases, in that order; junction bases with no gene match: 4. CDR3 nucleotides: TGTGCCAGCAGTTACTGGGCGGGGGATCAAGAGACCCAGTACTTC. This sequence encodes CASSYWAGDQETQYF.

The rearrangement links TRBV30 to TRBJ1-3; D remains unclear. Germline CDR1 and CDR2: GTSNPN and SVGIG (reference sequence). This CDR3 is built from 16 residues. Trimming removed 6 bases from V and 0 bases from J, with 18 bases in between. The CDR3 nucleotides are TGTGCCTGCGCGCCGGAGTCTCCACTCTCTGGAAACACCATATATTTT. Protein: CACAPESPLSGNTIYF.